These 15 T cell receptor beta chains share one sample of origin, sequenced in a study of blood T cell repertoires in COVID-19. The method was immunoSEQ multiplex PCR; TCRdb's version includes in-frame clones alone and lacks a portion of them. The sample carries approximately 220,000 clones, roughly 80% recorded once. Material: peripheral blood. These receptors originate from a woman older than 75 with acute or convalescent COVID-19.

This clone is a singleton in its sample. The V gene is TRBV2, the J gene TRBJ2-7, with D unclear. From germline, CDR1 is SNHLY and CDR2 FYNNEI. Trimming removed 2 bases at V and 1 base at J, with 6 bases between. The CDR3 has 13 residues. CDR3 DNA: TGTGCCAGCAGTGAATCTATATCCTACGAGCAGTACTTC. Encoded protein: CASSESISYEQYF. Combining the CDR3 with reference TRBV2 and TRBJ2-7 gives the whole variable domain EPEVTQTPSHQVTQMGQEVILRCVPISNHLYFYWYRQILGQKVEFLVSFYNNEISEKSEIFDDQFSVERPDGSNFTLKIRSTKLEDSAMYFCASSESISYEQYFGPGTRLTVT.

This chain uses TRBV15 with TRBJ2-7; TRBD1 is a possible D gene (6 bases). Trimming removed 0 bases at V and 5 bases at J, with 14 bases between. The germline CDR1 and CDR2 sequences are LNHNV and YYDKDF (reference sequence). The CDR3 consists of 15 residues. CDR3 amino acids: CATSRDFGGPDEQYF. In DNA, the CDR3 is TGTGCCACCAGCAGAGATTTTGGGGGCCCGGACGAGCAGTACTTC.

This sequence joins TRBV7-9 and TRBJ2-1; 11 bases are shared with TRBD1. V was clipped by 0 bases and J by 3 bases; unmatched bases: 4. This CDR3 region has 17 residues. CDR1 and CDR2 (germline): SEHNR, FQNEAQ (reference sequence). The CDR3 nucleotides read TGTGCCAGCAGCTTAGCAACCGGGACAGGGGGCTACAATGAGCAGTTCTTC. Its protein product is CASSLATGTGGYNEQFF.

CDR3 DNA sequence: TGTGCCTCAAGGACAGTTGGCGAAGCTGAAGCTTTCTTT. Translation gives CASRTVGEAEAFF. This chain links TRBV30 with TRBJ1-1, with a tentative D call TRBD1 (6 bases). Per the germline V gene, CDR1 is GTSNPN and CDR2 is SVGIG (reference sequence). V shed 7 bases and J shed 6 bases, with 18 bases lying between them. The CDR3 is 13 residues long.

V gene TRBV29-1 combines with J gene TRBJ2-3; TRBD1 is a possible D gene (5 bases). V gave up 7 bases and J gave up 4 bases, with 21 bases separating them. The CDR3 extends over 15 amino acids. Germline CDR1 SQVTM, CDR2 ANQGSEA. CDR3 sequence reads: CSASKGPAPSDTQYF. For the CDR3, the DNA is TGCAGCGCCTCAAAGGGGCCAGCTCCCTCAGATACGCAGTATTTT.

The J gene is TRBJ2-7, the V gene TRBV27; 10 positions agree with TRBD2. CDR3 length equals 13 residues. Per the germline V gene, CDR1 is MNHEY and CDR2 is SMNVEV (reference sequence). After removal of 6 bases from V and 2 bases from J, the junction contained 1 base not matched to a gene. The CDR3 coding sequence is TGTGCCAGCAGACTAGCGGGAACCTACGAGCAGTACTTC. Its protein product is CASRLAGTYEQYF.

As regards this clone: Mismatch with germline at one junction end may stem from a read error. The J gene is TRBJ1-4, the V gene TRBV6-1; TRBD1 aligns across 8 bases. Germline V gene lookup returns CDR1 MNHNS and CDR2 SASEGT. CDR3 length equals 15 residues. CDR3 nucleotide sequence: TGTGCCAGCAGTGAGACCCGGACAGGGAATGGAAAACTGTTTTTT. It translates to CASSETRTGNGKLFF.

The V call is TRBV7-9, the J call TRBJ1-1; 7 bases line up with TRBD1. This CDR3 is 14 amino acids long. Germline loops: CDR1 SEHNR, CDR2 FQNEAQ (reference sequence). Trimming removed 8 bases from V and 4 bases from J; junction bases left unmatched: 10. The CDR3 protein is CASEQQGSTTEAFF. DNA for the CDR3: TGTGCCAGCGAACAACAGGGGTCCACCACTGAAGCTTTCTTT.

The chain is built from TRBV7-9 and TRBJ1-2; the D gene is possibly TRBD1 (6 bases). Trimming removed 5 bases at V and 5 bases at J, with 15 bases between. The CDR3 has 14 amino acids. Germline CDR1 and CDR2: SEHNR and FQNEAQ (reference sequence). This chain's CDR3 is CASSPSGQNYGYTF. The CDR3 coding sequence is TGTGCCAGCAGCCCCTCCGGACAGAATTATGGCTACACCTTC.

CDR3: CASSAMGLNNSPLHF. For the CDR3, the DNA is TGTGCCAGCAGCGCGATGGGACTGAATAATTCACCCCTCCACTTT. This chain links TRBV7-3 with TRBJ1-6; the D gene is possibly TRBD1 (5 bases). V lost 5 bases to trimming and J lost 5 bases, with 13 bases between them. The CDR3 is 15 residues long. Germline values: CDR1 SGHTA, CDR2 FQGTGA.

The rearrangement uses TRBV9 and TRBJ2-5; D may be TRBD1 (7 bases). The germline CDR1 and CDR2 sequences are SGDLS and YYNGEE. The CDR3 is made up of 15 amino acids. V was trimmed by 0 bases and J by 9 bases, leaving 18 bases between them. CDR3 DNA: TGTGCCAGCAGCGTAGGGCAGGGGGGCATTGGGGCCCAGTACTTC. Translating it yields CASSVGQGGIGAQYF.

This chain's CDR3 is CASALGGTVYGYTF. Written as DNA, the CDR3 is TGTGCCAGCGCCCTAGGAGGGACAGTCTATGGCTACACCTTC. V gene TRBV9 combines with J gene TRBJ1-2; TRBD1 matches at 7 bases. Germline loops: CDR1 SGDLS, CDR2 YYNGEE. This CDR3 has 14 amino acids. The V segment lost 7 bases and the J segment 4 bases; nucleotides outside the gene matches: 10.

This chain connects TRBV11-3 to TRBJ1-1; D ambiguous. Germline CDR1 is SGHNT and CDR2 is YENEEA. Trimming shortened V by 3 bases and J by 11 bases, and 16 bases separated the two germline ends. The CDR3 totals 13 residues. CDR3 in amino acids: CASSFETAGWAFF. In nucleotides, the CDR3 is TGTGCCAGCAGCTTTGAGACGGCGGGATGGGCTTTCTTT. The variable domain in full, completed from reference TRBV11-3 and TRBJ1-1, reads EAGVVQSPRYKIIEKKQPVAFWCNPISGHNTLYWYLQNLGQGPELLIRYENEEAVDDSQLPKDRFSAERLKGVDSTLKIQPAELGDSAVYLCASSFETAGWAFFGQGTRLTVV.

The chain joins TRBV25-1 to TRBJ2-2; 9 nucleotides line up with TRBD1. The CDR3 totals 14 residues. The V gene end was trimmed by 9 bases and the J gene end by 3 bases; junction bases not matched to a gene: 5. The V gene's germline CDR1 is MGHDK and CDR2 SYGVNS. CDR3 bases: TGTGCCAGGGCACAGGGGGCTGACACCGGGGAGCTGTTTTTT. This gives the protein CARAQGADTGELFF.

The sample holds a few counts of this clone. This chain joins TRBV20-1 and TRBJ2-7, with 9 bases matching TRBD1. The V gene end was trimmed by 3 bases and the J gene end by 4 bases; junction bases not matched to a gene: 7. Germline values: CDR1 DFQATT, CDR2 SNEGSKA (reference sequence). The CDR3 runs to 14 residues. The CDR3 sequence is CSASAGTGSYEQYF. The CDR3, as DNA: TGCAGTGCTAGTGCCGGGACAGGGTCTTACGAGCAGTACTTC.